This entry lists 2 T cell receptor beta chains sequenced from one sample in a study of T-cell reconstitution after alpha-beta-depleted transplantation in children. Researchers prepared the TCRbeta library using unique molecular identifiers, the study reports. TCRdb fed the PCR reads into MiXCR, producing one record per CDR3 protein. The repertoire holds 250,000 to 400,000 distinct CDR3 sequences, 23% seen once, with about a tenth in the top ten. The sample here was PBMCs, mostly from graft donor cells, taken 180 days after TCRalphabeta/CD19-depleted stem cell transplant. The receptors originated from a male patient aged 10 to 17 who had a stem cell transplant for acute lymphoblastic leukemia, so the T cells may come from the graft donor.

This clonotype appeared a few times. V and J are TRBV18 and TRBJ2-7; D possibly corresponds to TRBD1 (5 bases). This CDR3 region has 15 residues. Per germline, CDR1 KGHSH and CDR2 LQKENI. V lost 2 bases and J 2 bases, leaving 13 bases between the germline ends. CDR3: CASSPMKTATYEQYF. The DNA of the CDR3 is TGTGCCAGCTCACCAATGAAGACAGCCACCTACGAGCAGTACTTC.

This clonotype occurred once. The chain couples TRBV4-1 to TRBJ1-2, with D uncertain. The CDR3 spans 14 residues. The germline V and J ends were trimmed by 1 base and 1 base, with 7 bases remaining between them. The germline CDR1 and CDR2 sequences are MGHRA and YSYEKL. The CDR3 spells CASSQVGFNYGYTF. The CDR3 coding sequence is TGCGCCAGCAGCCAAGTTGGATTTAACTATGGCTACACCTTC.